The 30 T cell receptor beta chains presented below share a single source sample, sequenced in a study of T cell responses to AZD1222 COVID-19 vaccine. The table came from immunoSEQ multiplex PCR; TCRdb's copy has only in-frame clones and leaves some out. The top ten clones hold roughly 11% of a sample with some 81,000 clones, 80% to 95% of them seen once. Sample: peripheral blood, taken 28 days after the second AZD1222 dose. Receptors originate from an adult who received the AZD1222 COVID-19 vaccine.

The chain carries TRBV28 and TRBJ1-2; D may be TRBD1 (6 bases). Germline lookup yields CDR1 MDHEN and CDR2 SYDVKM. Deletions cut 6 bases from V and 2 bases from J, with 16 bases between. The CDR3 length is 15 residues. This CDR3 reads CASSTDRFLNYGYTF. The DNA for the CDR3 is TGTGCCAGCAGCACAGACAGGTTTTTAAACTATGGCTACACCTTC.

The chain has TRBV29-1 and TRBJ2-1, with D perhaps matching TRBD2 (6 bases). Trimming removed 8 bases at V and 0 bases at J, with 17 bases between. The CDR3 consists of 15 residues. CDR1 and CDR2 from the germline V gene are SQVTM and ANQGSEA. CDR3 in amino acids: CSTSIGGSSYNEQFF. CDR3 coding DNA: TGCAGCACAAGCATCGGGGGAAGCTCCTACAATGAGCAGTTCTTC.

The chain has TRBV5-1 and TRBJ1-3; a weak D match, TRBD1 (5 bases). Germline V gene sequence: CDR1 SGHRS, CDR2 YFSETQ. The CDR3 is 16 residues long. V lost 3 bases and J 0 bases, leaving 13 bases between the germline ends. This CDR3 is CASSWMTAASGNTIYF. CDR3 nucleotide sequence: TGCGCCAGCAGCTGGATGACAGCAGCCTCTGGAAACACCATATATTTT.

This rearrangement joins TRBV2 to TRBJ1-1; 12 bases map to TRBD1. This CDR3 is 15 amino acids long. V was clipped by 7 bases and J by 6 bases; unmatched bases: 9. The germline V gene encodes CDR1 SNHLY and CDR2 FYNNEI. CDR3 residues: CASIRDRGLVAEAFF. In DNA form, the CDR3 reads TGTGCCAGCATCCGGGACAGGGGGCTCGTGGCTGAAGCTTTCTTT.

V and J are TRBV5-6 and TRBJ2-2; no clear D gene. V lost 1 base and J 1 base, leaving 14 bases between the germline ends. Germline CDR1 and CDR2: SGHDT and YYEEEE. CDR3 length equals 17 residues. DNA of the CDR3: TGTGCCAGCAGCTTGAGGGCAGAAGGTTTGAACACCGGGGAGCTGTTTTTT. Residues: CASSLRAEGLNTGELFF.

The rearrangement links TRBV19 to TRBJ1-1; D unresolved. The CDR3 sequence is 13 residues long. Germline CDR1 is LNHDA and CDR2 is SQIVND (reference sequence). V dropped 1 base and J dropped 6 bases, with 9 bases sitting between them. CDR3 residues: CASSIGQEPEAFF. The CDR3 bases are TGTGCCAGTAGTATAGGCCAGGAACCTGAAGCTTTCTTT.

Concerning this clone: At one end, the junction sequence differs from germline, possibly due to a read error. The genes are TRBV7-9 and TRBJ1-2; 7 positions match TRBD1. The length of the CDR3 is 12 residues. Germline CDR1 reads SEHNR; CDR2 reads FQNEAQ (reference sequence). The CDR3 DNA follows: TGTGCCAGCAGCTTCCGACAGGGTATGACCTACTTC. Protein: CASSFRQGMTYF.

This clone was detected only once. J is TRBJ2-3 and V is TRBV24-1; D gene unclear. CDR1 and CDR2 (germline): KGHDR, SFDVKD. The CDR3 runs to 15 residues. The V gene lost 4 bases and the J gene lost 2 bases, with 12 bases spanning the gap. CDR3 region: CATSERRLNTDTQYF. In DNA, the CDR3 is TGTGCCACCAGTGAGCGGCGACTTAACACAGATACGCAGTATTTT.

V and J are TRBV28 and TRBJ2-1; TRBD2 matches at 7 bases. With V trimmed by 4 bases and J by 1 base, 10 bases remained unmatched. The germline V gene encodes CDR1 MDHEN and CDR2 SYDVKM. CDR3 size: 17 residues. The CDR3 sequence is CASSSGPKRGSYNEQFF. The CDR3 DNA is TGTGCCAGCAGTTCCGGGCCCAAGCGGGGTTCCTACAATGAGCAGTTCTTC. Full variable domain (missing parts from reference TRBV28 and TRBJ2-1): DVKVTQSSRYLVKRTGEKVFLECVQDMDHENMFWYRQDPGLGLRLIYFSYDVKMKEKGDIPEGYSVSREKKERFSLILESASTNQTSMYLCASSSGPKRGSYNEQFFGPGTRLTVL.

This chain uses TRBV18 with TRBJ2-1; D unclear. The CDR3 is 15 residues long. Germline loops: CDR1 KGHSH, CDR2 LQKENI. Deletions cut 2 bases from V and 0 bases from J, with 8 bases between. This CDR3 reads CASSPSRTSYNEQFF. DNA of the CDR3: TGTGCCAGCTCACCATCTAGGACCTCCTACAATGAGCAGTTCTTC.

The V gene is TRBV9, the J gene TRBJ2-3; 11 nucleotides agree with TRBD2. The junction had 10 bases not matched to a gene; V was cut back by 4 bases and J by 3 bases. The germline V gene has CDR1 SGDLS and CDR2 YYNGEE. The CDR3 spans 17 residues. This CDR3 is CASSFLSGGARTDTQYF. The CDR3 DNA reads TGTGCCAGCAGCTTTCTTAGCGGGGGGGCCAGGACAGATACGCAGTATTTT.

The CDR3 DNA is TGTGCCAGCTCACGTTACGAACTAGACAGCCAGCAGTACTTC. It translates to CASSRYELDSQQYF. The chain combines TRBV18 with TRBJ2-7; D is tentatively TRBD1 or TRBD2 (5 bases each). Trimming took 4 bases from V and 8 from J, leaving 18 bases between them. In germline, CDR1 is KGHSH, CDR2 LQKENI. The CDR3 spans 14 residues.

CDR3 residues: CASSLGQGNEQFF. Written as DNA, the CDR3 is TGCGCCAGCAGCTTAGGACAGGGTAATGAGCAGTTCTTC. The chain couples TRBV5-1 to TRBJ2-1; 8 nucleotides align to TRBD1. CDR1 and CDR2 (germline): SGHRS, YFSETQ. The ends lost 2 bases at V and 7 bases at J; junction bases unmatched: 2. CDR3 length: 13 residues.

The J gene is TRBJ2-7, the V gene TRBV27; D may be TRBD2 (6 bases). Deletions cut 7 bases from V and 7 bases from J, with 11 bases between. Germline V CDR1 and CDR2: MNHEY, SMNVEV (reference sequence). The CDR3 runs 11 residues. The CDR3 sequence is CASKEGREQYF. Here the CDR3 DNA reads TGTGCCAGCAAGGAGGGGAGGGAGCAGTACTTC.

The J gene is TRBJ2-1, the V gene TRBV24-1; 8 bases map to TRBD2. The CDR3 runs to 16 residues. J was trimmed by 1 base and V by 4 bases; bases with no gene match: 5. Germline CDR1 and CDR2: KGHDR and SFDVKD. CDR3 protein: CATSDGGGGSYNEQFF. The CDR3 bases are TGTGCCACCAGTGACGGGGGGGGCGGTTCCTACAATGAGCAGTTCTTC.

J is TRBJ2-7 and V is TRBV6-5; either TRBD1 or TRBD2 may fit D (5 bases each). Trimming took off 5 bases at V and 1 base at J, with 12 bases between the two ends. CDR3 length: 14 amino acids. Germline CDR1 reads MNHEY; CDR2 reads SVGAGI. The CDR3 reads CASSTGTGSYEQYF. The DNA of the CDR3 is TGTGCCAGCAGTACTGGGACCGGGTCCTACGAGCAGTACTTC.

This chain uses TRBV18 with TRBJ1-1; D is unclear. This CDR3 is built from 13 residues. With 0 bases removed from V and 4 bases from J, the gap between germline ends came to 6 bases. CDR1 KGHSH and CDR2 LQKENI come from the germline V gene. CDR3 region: CASSPPMGTEAFF. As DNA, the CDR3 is TGTGCCAGCTCACCACCGATGGGCACTGAAGCTTTCTTT.

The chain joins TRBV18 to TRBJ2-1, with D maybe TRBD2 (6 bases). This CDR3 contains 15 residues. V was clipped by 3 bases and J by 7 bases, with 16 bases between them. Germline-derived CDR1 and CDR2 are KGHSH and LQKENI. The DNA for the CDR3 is TGTGCCAGCTCACCTCTACAGGCGGCGGGAAATGAGCAGTTCTTC. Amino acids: CASSPLQAAGNEQFF.

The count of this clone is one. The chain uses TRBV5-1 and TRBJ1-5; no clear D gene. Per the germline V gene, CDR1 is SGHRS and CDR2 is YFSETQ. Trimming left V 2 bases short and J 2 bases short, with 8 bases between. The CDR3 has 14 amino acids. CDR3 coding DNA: TGCGCCAGCAGCTTCGACGGAGGCAATCAGCCCCAGCATTTT. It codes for CASSFDGGNQPQHF.

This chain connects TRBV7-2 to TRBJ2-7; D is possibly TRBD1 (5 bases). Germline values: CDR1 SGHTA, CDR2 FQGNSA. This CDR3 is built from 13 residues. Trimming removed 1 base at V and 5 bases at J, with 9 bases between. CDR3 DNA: TGTGCCAGCAGCTTAGATGTGGACAACGAGCAGTACTTC. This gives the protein CASSLDVDNEQYF.

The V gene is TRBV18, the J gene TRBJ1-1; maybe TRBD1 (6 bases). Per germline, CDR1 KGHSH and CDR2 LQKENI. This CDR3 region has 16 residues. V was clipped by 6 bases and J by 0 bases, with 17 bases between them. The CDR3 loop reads CASSTLVQGMNTEAFF. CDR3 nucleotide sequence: TGTGCCAGCTCTACCCTCGTCCAGGGGATGAACACTGAAGCTTTCTTT.

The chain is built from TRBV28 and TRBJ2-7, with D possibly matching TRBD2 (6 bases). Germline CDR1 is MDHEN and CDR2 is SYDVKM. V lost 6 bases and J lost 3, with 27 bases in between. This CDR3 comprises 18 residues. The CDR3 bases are TGTGCCAGCAGGGGGAGGCGGGCGCGAAACCAGCTTAGCTACGAGCAGTACTTC. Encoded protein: CASRGRRARNQLSYEQYF. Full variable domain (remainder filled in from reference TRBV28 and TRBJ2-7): DVKVTQSSRYLVKRTGEKVFLECVQDMDHENMFWYRQDPGLGLRLIYFSYDVKMKEKGDIPEGYSVSREKKERFSLILESASTNQTSMYLCASRGRRARNQLSYEQYFGPGTRLTVT.

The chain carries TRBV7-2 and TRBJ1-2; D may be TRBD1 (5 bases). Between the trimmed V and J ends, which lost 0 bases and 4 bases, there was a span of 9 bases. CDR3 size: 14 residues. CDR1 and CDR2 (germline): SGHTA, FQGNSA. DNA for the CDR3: TGTGCCAGCAGCTTAGCAACAGGCGTCTATGGCTACACCTTC. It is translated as CASSLATGVYGYTF.

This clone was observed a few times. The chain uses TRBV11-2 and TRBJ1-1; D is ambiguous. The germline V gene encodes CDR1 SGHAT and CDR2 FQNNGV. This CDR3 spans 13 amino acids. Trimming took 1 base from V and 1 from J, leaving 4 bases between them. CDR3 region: CASSLGRNTEAFF. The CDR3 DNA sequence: TGTGCCAGCAGCTTAGGGAGGAACACTGAAGCTTTCTTT.

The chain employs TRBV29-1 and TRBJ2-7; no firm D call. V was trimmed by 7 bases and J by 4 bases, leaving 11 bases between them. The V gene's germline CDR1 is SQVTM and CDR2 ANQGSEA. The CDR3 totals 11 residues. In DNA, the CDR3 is TGCAGCGCCTGTAACTCTTACGAGCAGTACTTC. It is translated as CSACNSYEQYF.

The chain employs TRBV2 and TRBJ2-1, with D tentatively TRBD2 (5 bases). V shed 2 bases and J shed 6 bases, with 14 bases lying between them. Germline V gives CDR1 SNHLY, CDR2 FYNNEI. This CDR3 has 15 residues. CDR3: CASSEPRGGPNEQFF. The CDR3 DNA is TGTGCCAGCAGTGAACCCCGAGGCGGGCCCAATGAGCAGTTCTTC.

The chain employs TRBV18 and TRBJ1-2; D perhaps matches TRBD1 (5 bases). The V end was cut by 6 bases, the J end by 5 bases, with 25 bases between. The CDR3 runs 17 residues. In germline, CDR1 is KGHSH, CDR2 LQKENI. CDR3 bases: TGTGCCAGCTCGACACAGGTACTCGCCTTCGGAGGGTATGGCTACACCTTC. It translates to CASSTQVLAFGGYGYTF.

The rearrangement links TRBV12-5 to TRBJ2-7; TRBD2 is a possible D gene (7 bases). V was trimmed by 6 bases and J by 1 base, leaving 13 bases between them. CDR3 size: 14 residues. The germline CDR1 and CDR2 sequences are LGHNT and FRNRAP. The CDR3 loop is CASGRGGGSYEQYF. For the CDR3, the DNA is TGTGCTAGTGGCCGAGGGGGAGGGTCCTACGAGCAGTACTTC. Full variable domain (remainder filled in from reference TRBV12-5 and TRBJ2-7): DARVTQTPRHKVTEMGQEVTMRCQPILGHNTVFWYRQTMMQGLELLAYFRNRAPLDDSGMPKDRFSAEMPDATLATLKIQPSEPRDSAVYFCASGRGGGSYEQYFGPGTRLTVT.

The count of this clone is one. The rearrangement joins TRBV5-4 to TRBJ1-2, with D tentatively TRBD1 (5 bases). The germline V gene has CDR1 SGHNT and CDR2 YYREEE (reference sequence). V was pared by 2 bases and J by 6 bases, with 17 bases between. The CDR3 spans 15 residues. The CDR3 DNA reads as TGTGCCAGCAGCTTCCTCTCAGGGAATCGCCATGGCTACACCTTC. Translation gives CASSFLSGNRHGYTF.

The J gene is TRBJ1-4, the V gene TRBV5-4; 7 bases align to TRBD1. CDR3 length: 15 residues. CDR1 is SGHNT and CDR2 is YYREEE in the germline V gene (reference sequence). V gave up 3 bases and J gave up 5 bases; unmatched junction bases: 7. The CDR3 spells CASSSRGQGNEKLFF. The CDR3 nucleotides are TGTGCCAGCAGCTCTAGGGGGCAGGGGAATGAAAAACTGTTTTTT. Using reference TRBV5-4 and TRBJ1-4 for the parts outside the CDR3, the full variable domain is ETGVTQSPTHLIKTRGQQVTLRCSSQSGHNTVSWYQQALGQGPQFIFQYYREEENGRGNFPPRFSGLQFPNYSSELNVNALELDDSALYLCASSSRGQGNEKLFFGSGTQLSVL.